This T cell receptor beta chain was sequenced for a study of blood T cells in healthy people across ages. Then a second PCR, running roughly 7 to 11 cycles, was carried out with a sample-barcoded 5' primer and a J-beta primer mix. The study obtained at least 2.5 million CDR3-containing paired-end reads from every sample. Via MiXCR, TCRdb re-called the 5' RACE reads, giving one row per CDR3 protein. Of some 1,000,000 distinct CDR3 sequences listed, around 27% are singletons. Germline V CDR1 and CDR2: SGHTA, FQGNSA. This CDR3 is built from 12 residues. V was clipped by 5 bases and J by 5 bases, with 9 bases between them. The data also belong to a second study, concerning T cells of mothers and their children.

What was sequenced was blood. This chain connects TRBV7-2 to TRBJ2-5; D is ambiguous. The sequence came from a girl aged 2 to 10 in good health. CDR3 DNA: TGTGCCAGCAGCCGACACACCGAGACCCAGTACTTC. It specifies CASSRHTETQYF.